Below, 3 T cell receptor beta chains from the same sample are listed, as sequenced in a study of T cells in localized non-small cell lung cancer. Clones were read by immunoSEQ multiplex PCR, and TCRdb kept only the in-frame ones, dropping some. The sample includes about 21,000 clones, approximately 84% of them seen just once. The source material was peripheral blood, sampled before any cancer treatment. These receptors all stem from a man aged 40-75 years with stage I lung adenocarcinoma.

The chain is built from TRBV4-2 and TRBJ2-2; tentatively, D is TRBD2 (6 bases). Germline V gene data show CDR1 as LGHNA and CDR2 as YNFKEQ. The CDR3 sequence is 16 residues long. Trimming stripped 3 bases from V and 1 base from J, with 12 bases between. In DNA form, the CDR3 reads TGTGCCAGCAGCCAGGTAGCGGAGTTGAACACCGGGGAGCTGTTTTTT. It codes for CASSQVAELNTGELFF.

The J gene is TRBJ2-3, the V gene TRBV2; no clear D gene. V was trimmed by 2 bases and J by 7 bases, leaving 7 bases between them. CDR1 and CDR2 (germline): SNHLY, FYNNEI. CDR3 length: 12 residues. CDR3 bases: TGTGCCAGCAGTGAAAGGGCCTATACGCAGTATTTT. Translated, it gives CASSERAYTQYF. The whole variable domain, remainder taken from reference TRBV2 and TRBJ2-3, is EPEVTQTPSHQVTQMGQEVILRCVPISNHLYFYWYRQILGQKVEFLVSFYNNEISEKSEIFDDQFSVERPDGSNFTLKIRSTKLEDSAMYFCASSERAYTQYFGPGTRLTVL.

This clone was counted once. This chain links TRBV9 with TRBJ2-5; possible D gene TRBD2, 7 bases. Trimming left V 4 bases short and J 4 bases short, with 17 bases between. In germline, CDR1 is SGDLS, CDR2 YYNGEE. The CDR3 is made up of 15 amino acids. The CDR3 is CASSSVGGPGETQYF. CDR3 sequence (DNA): TGTGCCAGCAGCTCAGTCGGGGGGCCGGGAGAGACCCAGTACTTC.